In this sample, the clone carrying this TCR beta chain turned up a few times. Its specificity is not known. The germline V gene encodes CDR1 MDHEN and CDR2 SYDVKM. The CDR3 has 14 residues. Trimming at V came to 8 bases and at J to 5 bases, leaving 8 bases not matched to a gene. This sample is part of a study of post-analysis software for immune sequencing data. The wider study: Several disease courses (relapsing-remitting, secondary progressive and progressive-relapsing) of multiple sclerosis were included. Broader study findings: Pronounced co-clustering by F measure was evident among identically batched samples. When patients were compared with controls, about five TRBV segments were more frequent, TRBV5-6, TRBV5-1 and TRBV20-1 among them. Controls significantly exceeded multiple sclerosis patients in normalized Chao1 diversity.

The library was made from cDNA and included unique molecular identifiers. The T cell input of roughly 0.95 to 10 million gave roughly 0.5 million cDNA molecules. TCRdb reprocessed the PCR reads via MiXCR and lists one record per CDR3 protein. The data hold a few hundred thousand distinct CDR3 sequences, with roughly 45% observed a single time. The TCR comes from a girl between 10 and 17 years old with multiple sclerosis. V gene TRBV28 combines with J gene TRBJ2-7, with 11 bases matching TRBD1. The sample taken for sequencing was blood. This CDR3 reads CASGRDRGNDEQYF. The CDR3 DNA reads TGTGCCAGCGGCCGGGACAGGGGGAACGACGAGCAGTACTTC. Full variable domain (missing parts from reference TRBV28 and TRBJ2-7): DVKVTQSSRYLVKRTGEKVFLECVQDMDHENMFWYRQDPGLGLRLIYFSYDVKMKEKGDIPEGYSVSREKKERFSLILESASTNQTSMYLCASGRDRGNDEQYFGPGTRLTVT.